Listed below are T cell receptor beta chains from one sample, sequenced in a study of CD8+ T cells in alopecia areata. Generated by immunoSEQ multiplex PCR, the TCRdb table keeps only in-frame clones and is missing some. The sample yields under 250,000 clones, approximately 53% seen once. The sequenced material came from CD8+ T cells sorted from blood. The receptors were sampled from a human donor in good health. The CDR3 runs from the conserved cysteine through the conserved F or W. A D gene is named only where the DNA matches it firmly. Rows give clone size only sometimes, using once, few, many, or a class for an expanded clone.

clone_size	d_call	j_call	v_call	cdr3_nt	cdr3_aa
NA	TRBD2	TRBJ2-3	TRBV6-4	TGTGCCAGCAGTGAGGTAGCGGGGGGCACAGATACGCAGTATTTT	CASSEVAGGTDTQYF
NA	NA	TRBJ2-7	TRBV9	TGTGCCAGCAGCTCACAGGAGGTGCTTCCCTACGAGCAGTACTTC	CASSSQEVLPYEQYF
few	NA	TRBJ1-5	TRBV2	TGTGCCAGCAGTGACCACCAGAAGAATCAGCCCCAGCATTTT	CASSDHQKNQPQHF
NA	NA	TRBJ1-2	TRBV4-1	TGCGCCAGCAGCCAGGGATGGGGCGCCACCGGGGGCTACACCTTC	CASSQGWGATGGYTF
NA	TRBD1	TRBJ1-1	TRBV15	TGTGCCACCAGCAGAGATTTGGGGACAGTCAGATATGAAGCTTTCTTT	CATSRDLGTVRYEAFF
NA	NA	TRBJ1-1	TRBV5-4	TGTGCCAGCAGCTTGACTGCGAACACTGAAGCTTTCTTT	CASSLTANTEAFF
few	TRBD1	TRBJ1-5	TRBV7-9	TGTGCCAGCAGCCATAGCCGCCGAACAGGGGGCGATCAGCCCCAGCATTTT	CASSHSRRTGGDQPQHF
NA	NA	TRBJ2-2	TRBV2	TGTGCCAGCAGTCCTCGACAAGGAGGAGGATTGCGGGAGCTGTTTTTT	CASSPRQGGGLRELFF
few	NA	TRBJ1-2	TRBV4-1	TGCGCCAGCAGCCAAGAAACCCCACGACCAGCTAACTATGGCTACACCTTC	CASSQETPRPANYGYTF
NA	NA	TRBJ1-1	TRBV2	TGTGCCAGCAGTGAAGTGACGGGGCGCGGGGACACTGAAGCTTTCTTT	CASSEVTGRGDTEAFF
NA	TRBD1	TRBJ1-1	TRBV5-6	TGTGCCAGCAGCTTGCGGAGGACAGGGTTGAACACTGAAGCTTTCTTT	CASSLRRTGLNTEAFF
NA	NA	TRBJ2-3	TRBV11-2	TGTGCCAGCAGCTTTGGCGCGGCGGATACGCAGTATTTT	CASSFGAADTQYF
few	NA	TRBJ2-3	TRBV6-5	TGTGCCAGCAGTGAATGGAGCGGTGCAGATACGCAGTATTTT	CASSEWSGADTQYF
once	NA	TRBJ2-5	TRBV27	TGTGCCAGCAGTCCCGATGAAGAGACCCAGTACTTC	CASSPDEETQYF
NA	TRBD1	TRBJ1-2	TRBV6-6	TGTGCCAGCAGTTTCCGGGACAGCTATGGCTACACCTTC	CASSFRDSYGYTF
NA	NA	TRBJ2-7	TRBV5-7	TGTGCCAGCAGCTTTGGTCTCCACGAGCAGTACTTC	CASSFGLHEQYF
NA	NA	TRBJ1-5	TRBV2	TGTGCCAGCAGTGACGCCTGGAGGTATCAGCCCCAGCATTTT	CASSDAWRYQPQHF
few	NA	TRBJ2-7	TRBV30	TGTGCCTGGAGTGTGGGTAGCTCCTACGAGCAGTACTTC	CAWSVGSSYEQYF
NA	TRBD1	TRBJ1-1	TRBV5-4	TGTGCCAGCAGCTCCCCCGACAGGGATAACACTGAAGCTTTCTTT	CASSSPDRDNTEAFF
few	NA	TRBJ2-1	TRBV29-1	TGCAGCGCCTCCGACAATGAGCAGTTCTTC	CSASDNEQFF
NA	NA	TRBJ1-2	TRBV29-1	TGCAGCGTTGTAGAGGGAGGGAACTATGGCTACACCTTC	CSVVEGGNYGYTF
NA	NA	TRBJ1-2	TRBV29-1	TGCAGCGAGGAAAGCGGTGGAGGCTACACCTTC	CSEESGGGYTF
NA	NA	TRBJ2-3	TRBV27	TGTGCCAGCAGCCTGACAGGACCCACAGATACGCAGTATTTT	CASSLTGPTDTQYF
NA	NA	TRBJ2-3	TRBV29-1	TGCAGCGCGAGGGAGGTCACAGATACGCAGTATTTT	CSAREVTDTQYF
NA	NA	TRBJ1-2	TRBV2	TGTGCCAGCACCCCCGGGGCATCTAACTATGGCTACACCTTC	CASTPGASNYGYTF
few	NA	TRBJ2-1	TRBV29-1	TGCAGCGTTGCGGGGGCGCGCAATGAGCAGTTCTTC	CSVAGARNEQFF
NA	NA	TRBJ2-3	TRBV2	TGTGCCAGCAGTGACAGACCAGATACGCAGTATTTT	CASSDRPDTQYF
NA	NA	TRBJ1-1	TRBV6-5	TGTGCCAGCAGTTACTCGCCGGCACGGGGGGCGCCTGAAGCTTTCTTT	CASSYSPARGAPEAFF
NA	TRBD1	TRBJ1-2	TRBV7-9	TGTGCCAGCAGCCGAGGGACAGGCGCCTTCCTCTCCTTC	CASSRGTGAFLSF
NA	TRBD2	TRBJ2-5	TRBV12-5	TGTGCTAGTGGTTCTCCGCTGGTAGCGGGCCTCGAAGAGACCCAGTACTTC	CASGSPLVAGLEETQYF
NA	TRBD1	TRBJ1-6	TRBV6-6	TGTGCCAGCAGTGAGCAGGGGGCCGGTTCACCCCTCCACTTT	CASSEQGAGSPLHF
NA	TRBD2	TRBJ2-1	TRBV29-1	TGCAGCGTTGAAGGTGCTAGCGGGGGGCCCGACAATGAGCAGTTCTTC	CSVEGASGGPDNEQFF
NA	NA	TRBJ1-1	TRBV5-6	TGTGCCAGCAGCTTGGGGACCGGAGTTACTGAAGCTTTCTTT	CASSLGTGVTEAFF
NA	NA	TRBJ1-1	TRBV7-2	TGTGCCAGCAGCCCCATTAACACTGAAGCTTTCTTT	CASSPINTEAFF
NA	NA	TRBJ2-7	TRBV6-5	TGTGCCAGCACCTCAAGAGAACAGGAAACCTACGAGCAGTACTTC	CASTSREQETYEQYF
NA	NA	TRBJ1-1	TRBV4-1	TGCGCCAGCAGTCCCACAGGGCTCCCTGAAGCTTTCTTT	CASSPTGLPEAFF
NA	NA	TRBJ1-1	TRBV25-1	TGTGCCAGCAGACAGGGTATGGTTACTGAAGCTTTCTTT	CASRQGMVTEAFF
NA	NA	TRBJ2-5	TRBV10-3	TGTGCCATCAGTGGGTCCCAGGAGGGTCGAGAGACCCAGTACTTC	CAISGSQEGRETQYF
NA	NA	TRBJ2-3	TRBV11-2	TGTGCCAGCAGCTTTTGGGGGTCCACAGATACGCAGTATTTT	CASSFWGSTDTQYF
NA	NA	TRBJ1-2	TRBV12-5	TGTGCTAGTGCCCACGAATTCGGGACGGATAACTATGGCTACACCTTC	CASAHEFGTDNYGYTF
NA	NA	TRBJ2-5	TRBV15	TGTGCCACCAGCAGAGATCGGAGCAGCCAAGAGACCCAGTACTTC	CATSRDRSSQETQYF
NA	NA	TRBJ1-2	TRBV30	TGTGCCTGGGACCTAAGGAACCTCTATGGCTACACCTTC	CAWDLRNLYGYTF
NA	NA	TRBJ1-2	TRBV13	TGTGCCAGCAGCCCCGCCCCGGAGATTAGGTATGGCTACACCTTC	CASSPAPEIRYGYTF
few	NA	TRBJ1-5	TRBV29-1	TGCAGCGTTGAATGGGATAGCAATCAGCCCCAGCATTTT	CSVEWDSNQPQHF
NA	NA	TRBJ2-3	TRBV5-6	TGTGCCAGCAGCTTGGGACCCACAGATACGCAGTATTTT	CASSLGPTDTQYF
NA	NA	TRBJ1-2	TRBV29-1	TGCAGCGTTGAAGGTATATGGGCGGCAACGCCGGATGGCTACACCTTC	CSVEGIWAATPDGYTF
NA	TRBD2	TRBJ2-7	TRBV5-1	TGCGCCAGCAGCTTGGAGGCGGGGGACTACAAGCAGTACTTC	CASSLEAGDYKQYF
few	NA	TRBJ1-1	TRBV7-9	TGTGCCAGCAGCCGAGGGGGTCGGGACACTGAAGCTTTCTTT	CASSRGGRDTEAFF
few	NA	TRBJ2-7	TRBV7-9	TGTGCCAGCAGCCTAAAACAGGTTTACGAGCAGTACTTC	CASSLKQVYEQYF
NA	NA	TRBJ2-1	TRBV29-1	TGCAGCGTTGAAGAGCGGAGGGATGAGCAGTTCTTC	CSVEERRDEQFF